The 30 T cell receptor beta chains in this list originate from one sample, sequenced in a study of Graves' ophthalmopathy and Graves' hyperthyroidism. Transcripts of RNA were the source for amplifying TCR beta CDR3 regions. First-round RT-PCR employed HTBI primers, with a second-round multiplex PCR after it. TCRdb re-derived calls from the multiplex PCR reads in MiXCR, one entry per CDR3 protein. The sample has about 620,000 distinct CDR3 sequences, around a fifth seen once; the top ten hold approximately 7%. The sample consisted of peripheral blood. These receptors were collected from a young woman with stable Graves' hyperthyroidism. Some clones in this sample may be carry-over from other donors' samples.

This clonotype has at least ten counts. This chain uses TRBV19 with TRBJ1-1; TRBD1 agrees at 7 bases. Germline V gene lookup returns CDR1 LNHDA and CDR2 SQIVND (reference sequence). There are 16 residues in the CDR3. After removal of 3 bases from V and 0 bases from J, the junction contained 7 bases not matched to a gene. DNA for the CDR3: TGTGCCAGTAGTATTCCCCGGGACAGCTTGAACACTGAAGCTTTCTTT. It specifies CASSIPRDSLNTEAFF.

In its sample, this clonotype was seen many times. This rearrangement joins TRBV7-9 to TRBJ1-1, with no clear D. Deletions cut 5 bases from V and 3 bases from J, with 10 bases between. Germline V lookup: CDR1 SEHNR, CDR2 FQNEAQ (reference sequence). The CDR3 is 13 residues long. Written as DNA, the CDR3 is TGTGCCAGCAGCCGCGAAGGCGACACTGAAGCTTTCTTT. The encoded protein is CASSREGDTEAFF.

This clonotype has ten or more counts. The genes are TRBV2 and TRBJ1-1; D call uncertain. CDR1 and CDR2 from the germline V gene are SNHLY and FYNNEI. V was clipped by 5 bases and J by 1 base, with 8 bases between them. The CDR3 loop spans 13 amino acids. CDR3 nucleotides: TGTGCCAGCAGTAGATTGGAGAACACTGAAGCTTTCTTT. Translation: CASSRLENTEAFF.

In its sample, this clonotype was seen a few times. The rearrangement joins TRBV9 to TRBJ1-1, with D possibly being TRBD1 (6 bases). Germline V CDR1 and CDR2: SGDLS, YYNGEE. CDR3 length: 14 residues. V was trimmed by 0 bases and J by 7 bases, leaving 13 bases between them. The CDR3 DNA is TGTGCCAGCAGCGTAGGCGGCGCAGGGGTTGAAGCTTTCTTT. Translated: CASSVGGAGVEAFF.

In its sample, this clonotype was seen many times. The chain uses TRBV12-3 or TRBV12-4 and TRBJ1-1; D not certain. Trimming pared 3 bases from V and 5 bases from J, leaving 10 bases between. This CDR3 has 13 amino acids. The CDR3 bases are TGTGCCAGCAGTTTTGGGGTGGGGACTGAAGCTTTCTTT. The encoded protein is CASSFGVGTEAFF.

V is TRBV6-7 and J is TRBJ2-7; 13 bases fit TRBD2. TRBV6-7 is treated as an ORF (open reading frame) with a function not yet certain. CDR3 size: 17 residues. V was pared by 6 bases and J by 3 bases, with 11 bases of the junction left unmatched. The chain's CDR3 is CASSTRTRTSGSYEQYF. Written as DNA, the CDR3 is TGTGCCAGCAGCACGAGGACGAGGACTAGCGGGAGCTACGAGCAGTACTTC.

This clonotype was found many times. The rearrangement links TRBV7-2 to TRBJ2-7; 8 nucleotides align to TRBD1. The CDR3 sequence is 13 residues long. J lost 4 bases, V lost 5 bases, and 4 bases had no gene match. Germline-derived CDR1 and CDR2 are SGHTA and FQGNSA. The CDR3 here is CASSGRQGYEQYF. The CDR3 coding sequence is TGTGCCAGCAGCGGACGACAGGGGTACGAGCAGTACTTC.

Ten or more counts support this clonotype. The J gene is TRBJ1-2, the V gene TRBV12-3 or TRBV12-4; D perhaps matches TRBD1 (6 bases). Trimming cost V 5 bases and J 8 bases, with 21 bases left between them. This CDR3 comprises 15 residues. This chain's CDR3 is CASSPQGPGSLGYTF. The CDR3 DNA reads TGTGCCAGCAGTCCTCAGGGGCCCGGCAGCCTCGGCTACACCTTC.

In the case of this clonotype: The junction and the germline gene differ at one end; a read error may be behind it. The chain combines TRBV20-1 with TRBJ1-2; TRBD1 is a possible D gene (5 bases). CDR1 and CDR2 from the germline V gene are DFQATT and SNEGSKA (reference sequence). The CDR3 runs to 19 residues. The DNA for the CDR3 is TGCAGTGCTTGGGGGGAGACCAGGACTCCCTCTGGGGCTAACTATGTCTACACCTTC. Translating it yields CSAWGETRTPSGANYVYTF.

The chain uses TRBV6-5 and TRBJ1-1; D call uncertain. V lost 0 bases, J lost 7 bases, and 9 bases lay in between. The CDR3 is made up of 13 amino acids. CDR1 and CDR2 (germline): MNHEY, SVGAGI. The CDR3 spells CASSYSAGNEAFF. The CDR3 DNA reads TGTGCCAGCAGTTACTCGGCTGGGAATGAAGCTTTCTTT.

This clonotype was counted ten times or more. The chain carries TRBV20-1 and TRBJ1-1, with TRBD1 identical over 9 bases. CDR3 length equals 15 residues. Germline CDR1 is DFQATT and CDR2 is SNEGSKA (reference sequence). With 5 bases clipped from V and 6 bases from J, the junction kept 13 bases outside the gene matches. This CDR3 is CSAGTGRGFRSEAFF. CDR3 DNA: TGCAGTGCTGGGACAGGGAGGGGGTTTAGGTCTGAAGCTTTCTTT.

The rearrangement joins TRBV2 to TRBJ1-2; perhaps TRBD1 as D (5 bases). Germline V lookup: CDR1 SNHLY, CDR2 FYNNEI. The V end was cut by 3 bases, the J end by 8 bases, with 10 bases between. The CDR3 contains 12 residues. CDR3 in amino acids: CASSDRQRGYTF. The CDR3 nucleotides are TGTGCCAGCAGTGACAGACAGAGGGGCTACACCTTC.

This clonotype was seen many times. V and J are TRBV12-3 or TRBV12-4 and TRBJ2-1, with D perhaps matching TRBD1 (5 bases). Trimming left V 0 bases short and J 5 bases short, with 11 bases between. CDR3 size: 15 residues. CDR3 amino acids: CASSLAQGKNNEQFF. CDR3 bases: TGTGCCAGCAGTTTAGCTCAGGGAAAGAACAATGAGCAGTTCTTC.

This clonotype has just one count. This may be a read error: a much more frequent sequence differs by one nucleotide. The gene calls are TRBV12-3 or TRBV12-4 and TRBJ1-1, with no clear D. The CDR3 loop spans 11 amino acids. CDR3 nucleotides: TGTGCCAGCAGCCGGTGGCGGGAAGCTTGCTTT. This gives the protein CASSRWREACF.

This chain connects TRBV7-2 to TRBJ2-5; D not resolved. CDR1 and CDR2 from the germline V gene are SGHTA and FQGNSA. The CDR3 length is 14 residues. Trimming removed 8 bases from V and 4 bases from J, with 17 bases in between. The CDR3 spells CASGPHRSGETQYF. CDR3 in DNA: TGTGCCAGCGGTCCCCACCGGAGTGGAGAGACCCAGTACTTC.

This rearrangement joins TRBV7-9 to TRBJ1-1, with D uncertain. Trimming took 4 bases from V and 1 from J, leaving 13 bases between them. Germline-derived CDR1 and CDR2 are SEHNR and FQNEAQ (reference sequence). CDR3 size: 15 residues. The CDR3 here is CASSSTLGWNTEAFF. CDR3 DNA sequence: TGTGCCAGCAGCTCCACCCTGGGATGGAACACTGAAGCTTTCTTT.

This clonotype was observed many times. The chain has TRBV5-8 and TRBJ1-2; 9 bases match TRBD1. The germline V gene has CDR1 SGHTS and CDR2 YDEGEE. The V gene end was trimmed by 0 bases and the J gene end by 9 bases; junction bases not matched to a gene: 9. The CDR3 length is 15 residues. Here the CDR3 DNA reads TGTGCCAGCAGCTTGGTTTCCACAGGGGGCGGAAGCTACACCTTC. Translated: CASSLVSTGGGSYTF.

This clonotype was picked up many times. The chain recombines TRBV7-2 with TRBJ1-5; D is unclear. The CDR3 is 14 residues long. Trimming removed 1 base at V and 5 bases at J, with 9 bases between. Germline V gene lookup returns CDR1 SGHTA and CDR2 FQGNSA. CDR3 nucleotides: TGTGCCAGCAGCTTAGATGTTCTATATCAGCCCCAGCATTTT. Translated: CASSLDVLYQPQHF.

The rearrangement links TRBV15 to TRBJ1-2; a weak D match, TRBD1 (5 bases). Germline CDR1 and CDR2: LNHNV and YYDKDF (reference sequence). Trimming removed 5 bases from V and 2 bases from J, with 9 bases in between. The CDR3 extends over 13 amino acids. The CDR3, as DNA: TGTGCCACCAGCTCAGGGAACAACTATGGCTACACCTTC. Protein: CATSSGNNYGYTF.

This clonotype was found many times. The junction and the germline gene differ at one end; a read error may be behind it. CDR3 region: CASVPSGGANIKYF. The CDR3 DNA sequence: TGTGCTAGTGTTCCCAGCGGGGGGGCGAACATTAAGTACTTC. V gene TRBV12-5 combines with J gene TRBJ2-4, with TRBD2 matching 10 bases. In germline, CDR1 is LGHNT, CDR2 FRNRAP. The length of the CDR3 is 14 residues.

At least ten counts were recorded for this clonotype. The V and J genes are TRBV27 and TRBJ1-1; the D gene is possibly TRBD1 (5 bases). The CDR3 is 14 residues long. Trimming took 6 bases from V and 6 from J, leaving 17 bases between them. Germline CDR1 and CDR2: MNHEY and SMNVEV (reference sequence). The DNA for the CDR3 is TGTGCCAGCAGCCTGGGGGGACGGGGCGCTGAAGCTTTCTTT. Translating it yields CASSLGGRGAEAFF.

This clonotype was seen repeatedly, ten times or more. V is TRBV20-1 and J is TRBJ2-7; TRBD2 might be the D (6 bases). There are 13 residues in the CDR3. CDR1 is DFQATT and CDR2 is SNEGSKA in the germline V gene (reference sequence). V was pared by 2 bases and J by 0 bases, with 8 bases between. As DNA, the CDR3 is TGCAGTGCTAGAATCGGGAGCTCCTACGAGCAGTACTTC. Its translation: CSARIGSSYEQYF.

The chain uses TRBV5-6 and TRBJ2-4; 8 nucleotides match TRBD1. The CDR3 sequence is 15 residues long. Germline values: CDR1 SGHDT, CDR2 YYEEEE. J gave up 9 bases and V 5 bases, and 13 bases lay outside the gene matches. CDR3 in DNA: TGTGCCAGCAGACTAGGACAGGGTTCAGTAAGCATTCAGTACTTC. Translation gives CASRLGQGSVSIQYF.

The sample holds many counts of this clonotype. V usage is TRBV27 and J usage is TRBJ1-5; D is unresolved. Looked up from germline, CDR1 is MNHEY and CDR2 is SMNVEV (reference sequence). Trimming left V 6 bases short and J 2 bases short, with 14 bases between. The CDR3 totals 15 residues. In DNA form, the CDR3 reads TGTGCCAGCAGCCCAACTCTGAGGGGCAATCAGCCCCAGCATTTT. Its protein is CASSPTLRGNQPQHF.

The rearrangement uses TRBV29-1 and TRBJ1-1; D remains ambiguous. The CDR3 runs to 12 residues. Per germline, CDR1 SQVTM and CDR2 ANQGSEA. V was clipped by 5 bases and J by 11 bases, with 18 bases between them. CDR3 sequence reads: CSVTQTRTGAFF. CDR3 DNA: TGCAGCGTTACCCAAACTAGGACCGGCGCTTTCTTT.

The V call is TRBV11-3, the J call TRBJ2-5; 10 bases match TRBD1. The CDR3 runs 17 residues. The J segment lost 3 bases and the V segment lost 6 bases, leaving 13 bases of the junction unmatched. The germline gives CDR1 SGHNT, CDR2 YENEEA. The CDR3 DNA sequence: TGTGCCAGCAGTGGATTCCCGGGACAGGGGCACAAAGAGACCCAGTACTTC. This sequence encodes CASSGFPGQGHKETQYF. Complete variable domain (other parts from reference TRBV11-3 and TRBJ2-5): EAGVVQSPRYKIIEKKQPVAFWCNPISGHNTLYWYLQNLGQGPELLIRYENEEAVDDSQLPKDRFSAERLKGVDSTLKIQPAELGDSAVYLCASSGFPGQGHKETQYFGPGTRLLVL.

The genes are TRBV11-2 and TRBJ2-2, with 11 nucleotides matching TRBD1. The CDR3 has 19 amino acids. V gave up 6 bases and J gave up 3 bases; unmatched junction bases: 15. Germline V gene data show CDR1 as SGHAT and CDR2 as FQNNGV. The CDR3 reads CASRRNPGQGAFDTGELFF. The CDR3, as DNA: TGTGCCAGCAGACGAAATCCCGGACAGGGGGCGTTCGACACCGGGGAGCTGTTTTTT.

This clonotype has a handful of counts. This chain connects TRBV5-1 to TRBJ2-5; D may be TRBD1 or TRBD2 (5 bases each). Deletions cut 4 bases from V and 5 bases from J, with 15 bases between. The CDR3 runs to 14 residues. Germline assignment: CDR1 SGHRS and CDR2 YFSETQ. The CDR3 DNA sequence: TGCGCCAGCAGCGCCCATGGGGGTGAGGAGACCCAGTACTTC. Protein sequence: CASSAHGGEETQYF.

The sample holds a few counts of this clonotype. The DNA of the CDR3 is TGCAGTGCTAGGGTGCAGCCTAATATGAACACTGAAGCTTTCTTT. It translates to CSARVQPNMNTEAFF. The chain recombines TRBV20-1 with TRBJ1-1; D remains ambiguous. There are 15 residues in the CDR3. CDR1 and CDR2 from the germline V gene are DFQATT and SNEGSKA (reference sequence). Trimming pared 3 bases from V and 0 bases from J, leaving 14 bases between.

This clonotype has at least ten counts. The gene calls are TRBV5-5 and TRBJ2-2, with D hard to call. Germline assignment: CDR1 SGHKS and CDR2 YYEKEE (reference sequence). The CDR3 sequence is 15 residues long. V lost 0 bases to trimming and J lost 6 bases, with 12 bases between them. The CDR3 DNA is TGTGCCAGCAGCTTGGCCAGGAGTGGGGCCGGGGAGCTGTTTTTT. This codes for CASSLARSGAGELFF.